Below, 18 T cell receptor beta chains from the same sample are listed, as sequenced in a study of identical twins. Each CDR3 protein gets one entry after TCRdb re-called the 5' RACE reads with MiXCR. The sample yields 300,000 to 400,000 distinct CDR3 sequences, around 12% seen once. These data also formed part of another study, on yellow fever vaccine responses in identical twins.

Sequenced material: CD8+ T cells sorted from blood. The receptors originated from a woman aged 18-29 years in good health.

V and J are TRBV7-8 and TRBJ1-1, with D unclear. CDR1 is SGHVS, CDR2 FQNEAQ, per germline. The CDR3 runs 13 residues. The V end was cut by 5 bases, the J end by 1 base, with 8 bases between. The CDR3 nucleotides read TGTGCCAGCAGCCCCGTCCGGAACACTGAAGCTTTCTTT. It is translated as CASSPVRNTEAFF.

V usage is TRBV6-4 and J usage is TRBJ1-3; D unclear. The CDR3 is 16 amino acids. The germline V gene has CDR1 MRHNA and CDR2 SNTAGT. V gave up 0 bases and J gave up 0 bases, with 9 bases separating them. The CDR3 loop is CASSDSWQSSGNTIYF. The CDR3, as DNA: TGTGCCAGCAGTGACTCGTGGCAGAGCTCTGGAAACACCATATATTTT.

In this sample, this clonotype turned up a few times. DNA of the CDR3: TGCGCCAGCAGCCGTGGCAATCAGCCCCAGCATTTT. It is translated as CASSRGNQPQHF. The chain employs TRBV4-1 and TRBJ1-5, with D uncertain. This CDR3 region has 12 residues. Trimming took 4 bases from V and 2 from J, leaving 3 bases between them. Germline V gene data show CDR1 as MGHRA and CDR2 as YSYEKL.

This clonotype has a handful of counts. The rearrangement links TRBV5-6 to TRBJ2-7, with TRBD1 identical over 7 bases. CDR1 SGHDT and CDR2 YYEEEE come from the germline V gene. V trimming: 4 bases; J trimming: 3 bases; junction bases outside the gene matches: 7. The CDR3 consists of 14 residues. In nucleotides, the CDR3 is TGTGCCAGCAGCCTCCGGGACAGTATCTACGAGCAGTACTTC. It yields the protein CASSLRDSIYEQYF.

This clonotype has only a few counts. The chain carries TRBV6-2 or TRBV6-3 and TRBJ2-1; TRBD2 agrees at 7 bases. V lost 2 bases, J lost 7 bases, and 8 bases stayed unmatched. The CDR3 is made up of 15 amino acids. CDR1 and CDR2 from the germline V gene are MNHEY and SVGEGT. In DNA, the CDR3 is TGTGCCAGCAGTTACGGAGCGGGATACTCGAATGAGCAGTTCTTC. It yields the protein CASSYGAGYSNEQFF.

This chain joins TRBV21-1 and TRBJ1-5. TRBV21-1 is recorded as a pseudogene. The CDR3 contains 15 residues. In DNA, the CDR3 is TGTGCCAGCAGCATCGCCGAGCATAGCAATCAGCCCCAGCATTTT. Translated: CASSIAEHSNQPQHF.

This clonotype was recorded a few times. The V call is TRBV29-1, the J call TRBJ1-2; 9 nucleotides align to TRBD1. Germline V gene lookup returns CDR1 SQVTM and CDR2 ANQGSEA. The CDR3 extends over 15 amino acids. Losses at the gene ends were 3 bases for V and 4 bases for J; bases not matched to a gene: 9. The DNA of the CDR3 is TGCAGCGTTGATATGGGACAGGGACCGGGCTATGGCTACACCTTC. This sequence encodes CSVDMGQGPGYGYTF. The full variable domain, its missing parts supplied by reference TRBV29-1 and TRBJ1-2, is SAVISQKPSRDICQRGTSLTIQCQVDSQVTMMFWYRQQPGQSLTLIATANQGSEATYESGFVIDKFPISRPNLTFSTLTVSNMSPEDSSIYLCSVDMGQGPGYGYTFGSGTRLTVV.

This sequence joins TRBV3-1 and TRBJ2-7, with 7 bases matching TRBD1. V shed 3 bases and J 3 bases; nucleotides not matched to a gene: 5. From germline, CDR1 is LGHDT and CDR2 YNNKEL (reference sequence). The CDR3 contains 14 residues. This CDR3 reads CASSQQGQHYEQYF. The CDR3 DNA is TGTGCCAGCAGCCAGCAGGGACAGCACTACGAGCAGTACTTC.

The chain's CDR3 is CASSPLGGGRGEQFF. The CDR3 DNA reads as TGTGCCAGCAGTCCTTTAGGCGGGGGGCGGGGAGAGCAGTTCTTC. The chain employs TRBV28 and TRBJ2-1; 8 bases are a match to TRBD2. After removal of 5 bases from V and 10 bases from J, the junction contained 13 bases not matched to a gene. The germline CDR1 and CDR2 sequences are MDHEN and SYDVKM. CDR3 length equals 15 residues.

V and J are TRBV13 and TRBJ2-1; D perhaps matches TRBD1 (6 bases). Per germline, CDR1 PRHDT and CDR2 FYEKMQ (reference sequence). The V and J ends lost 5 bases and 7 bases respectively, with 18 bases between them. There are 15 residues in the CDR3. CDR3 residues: CASSLGDTGVNEQFF. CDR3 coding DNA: TGTGCCAGCAGCCTCGGGGACACGGGTGTGAATGAGCAGTTCTTC.

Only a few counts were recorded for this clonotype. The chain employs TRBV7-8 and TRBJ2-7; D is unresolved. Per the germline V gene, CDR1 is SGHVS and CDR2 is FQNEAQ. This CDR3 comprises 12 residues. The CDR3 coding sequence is TGTGCTAGTCAAGCAGCAAGCTACGAGCAGTACTTC. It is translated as CASQAASYEQYF.

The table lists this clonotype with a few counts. CDR3 in DNA: TGCGCCAGCAGCTTACCACGGGCCCAGGCGGCCCATTCACCCCTCCACTTT. Its translation is CASSLPRAQAAHSPLHF. The rearrangement joins TRBV5-1 to TRBJ1-6; D not resolved. Germline CDR1 reads SGHRS; CDR2 reads YFSETQ. The CDR3 covers 17 residues. V lost 2 bases to trimming and J lost 8 bases, with 20 bases between them.

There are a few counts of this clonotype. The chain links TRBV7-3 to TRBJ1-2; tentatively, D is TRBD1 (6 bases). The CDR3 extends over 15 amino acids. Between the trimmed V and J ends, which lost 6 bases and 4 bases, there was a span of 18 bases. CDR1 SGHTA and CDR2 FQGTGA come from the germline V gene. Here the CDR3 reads CASSSSRGRAYGYTF. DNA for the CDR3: TGTGCCAGCAGTTCGAGTCGGGGGCGGGCCTATGGCTACACCTTC.

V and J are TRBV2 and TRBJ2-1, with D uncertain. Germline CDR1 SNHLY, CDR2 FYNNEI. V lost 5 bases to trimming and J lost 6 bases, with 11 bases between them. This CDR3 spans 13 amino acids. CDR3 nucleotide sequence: TGTGCCAGCAGTCGGATGGGTTCCAATGAGCAGTTCTTC. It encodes CASSRMGSNEQFF.

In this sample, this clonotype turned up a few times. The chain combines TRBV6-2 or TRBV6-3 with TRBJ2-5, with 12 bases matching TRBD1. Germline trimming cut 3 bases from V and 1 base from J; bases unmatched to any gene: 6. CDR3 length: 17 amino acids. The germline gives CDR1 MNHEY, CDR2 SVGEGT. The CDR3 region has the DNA TGTGCCAGCAGTTATCCCCGGGACAGGGGGCCCCAAGAGACCCAGTACTTC. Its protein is CASSYPRDRGPQETQYF.

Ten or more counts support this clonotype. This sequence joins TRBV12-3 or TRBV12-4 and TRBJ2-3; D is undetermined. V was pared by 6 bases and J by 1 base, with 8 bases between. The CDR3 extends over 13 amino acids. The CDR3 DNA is TGTGCCAGCAGGCAGACGGGCACAGATACGCAGTATTTT. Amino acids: CASRQTGTDTQYF.

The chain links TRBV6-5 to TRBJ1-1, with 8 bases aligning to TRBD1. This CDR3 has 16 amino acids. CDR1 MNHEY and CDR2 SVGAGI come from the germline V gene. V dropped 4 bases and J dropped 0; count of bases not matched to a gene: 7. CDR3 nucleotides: TGTGCCAGCAGTTTAACCCCGACAGGGGTGAACACTGAAGCTTTCTTT. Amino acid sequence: CASSLTPTGVNTEAFF.

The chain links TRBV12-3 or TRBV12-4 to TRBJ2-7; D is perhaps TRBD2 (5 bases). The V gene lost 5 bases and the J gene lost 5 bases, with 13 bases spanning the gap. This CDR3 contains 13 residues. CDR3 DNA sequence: TGTGCCAGCAGTAGCGGACCGTTCAACGAGCAGTACTTC. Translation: CASSSGPFNEQYF.